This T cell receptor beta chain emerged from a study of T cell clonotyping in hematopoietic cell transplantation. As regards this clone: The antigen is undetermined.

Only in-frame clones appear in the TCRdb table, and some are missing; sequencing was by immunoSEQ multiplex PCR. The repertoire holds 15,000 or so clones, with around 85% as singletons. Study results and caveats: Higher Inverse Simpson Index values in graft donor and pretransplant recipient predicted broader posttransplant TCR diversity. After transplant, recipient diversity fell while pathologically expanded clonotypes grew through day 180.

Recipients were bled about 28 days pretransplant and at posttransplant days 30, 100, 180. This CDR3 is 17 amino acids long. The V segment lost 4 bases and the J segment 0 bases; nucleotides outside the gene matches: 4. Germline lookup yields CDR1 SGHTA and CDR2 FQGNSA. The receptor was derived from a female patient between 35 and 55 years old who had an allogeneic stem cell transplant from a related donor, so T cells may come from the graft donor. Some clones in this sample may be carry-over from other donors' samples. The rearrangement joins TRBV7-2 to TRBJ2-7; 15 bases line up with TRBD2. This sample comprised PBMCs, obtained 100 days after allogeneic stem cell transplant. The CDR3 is CASSWTSGGAPSYEQYF. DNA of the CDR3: TGTGCCAGCAGCTGGACTAGCGGGGGGGCCCCCTCCTACGAGCAGTACTTC. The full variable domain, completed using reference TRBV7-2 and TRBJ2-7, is GAGVSQSPSNKVTEKGKDVELRCDPISGHTALYWYRQSLGQGLEFLIYFQGNSAPDKSGLPSDRFSAERTGGSVSTLTIQRTQQEDSAVYLCASSWTSGGAPSYEQYFGPGTRLTVT.